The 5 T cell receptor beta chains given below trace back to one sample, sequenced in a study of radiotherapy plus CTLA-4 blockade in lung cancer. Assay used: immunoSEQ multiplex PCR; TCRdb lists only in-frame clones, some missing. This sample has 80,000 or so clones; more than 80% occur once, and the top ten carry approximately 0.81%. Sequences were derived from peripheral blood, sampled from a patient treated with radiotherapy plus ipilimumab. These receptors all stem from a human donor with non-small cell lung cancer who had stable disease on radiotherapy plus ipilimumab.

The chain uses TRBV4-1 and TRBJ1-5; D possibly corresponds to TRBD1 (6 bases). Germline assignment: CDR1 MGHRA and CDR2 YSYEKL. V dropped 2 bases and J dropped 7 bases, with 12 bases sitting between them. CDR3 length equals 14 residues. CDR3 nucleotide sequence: TGCGCCAGCAGCCAATTAACAGGGATCCAGCCCCAGCATTTT. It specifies CASSQLTGIQPQHF.

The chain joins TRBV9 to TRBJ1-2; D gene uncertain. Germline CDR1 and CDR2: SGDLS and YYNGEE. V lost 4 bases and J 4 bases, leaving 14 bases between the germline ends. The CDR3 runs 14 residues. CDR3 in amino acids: CASSSAPGVYGYTF. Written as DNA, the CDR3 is TGTGCCAGCAGCTCCGCCCCCGGGGTCTATGGCTACACCTTC. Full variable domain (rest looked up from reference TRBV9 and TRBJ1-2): DSGVTQTPKHLITATGQRVTLRCSPRSGDLSVYWYQQSLDQGLQFLIQYYNGEERAKGNILERFSAQQFPDLHSELNLSSLELGDSALYFCASSSAPGVYGYTFGSGTRLTVV.

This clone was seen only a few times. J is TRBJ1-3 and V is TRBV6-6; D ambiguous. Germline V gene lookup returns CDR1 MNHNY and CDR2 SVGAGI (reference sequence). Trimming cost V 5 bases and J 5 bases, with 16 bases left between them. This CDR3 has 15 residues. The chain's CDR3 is CASSPETRHRNTIYF. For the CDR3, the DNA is TGTGCCAGCAGTCCCGAGACACGCCACCGAAACACCATATATTTT.

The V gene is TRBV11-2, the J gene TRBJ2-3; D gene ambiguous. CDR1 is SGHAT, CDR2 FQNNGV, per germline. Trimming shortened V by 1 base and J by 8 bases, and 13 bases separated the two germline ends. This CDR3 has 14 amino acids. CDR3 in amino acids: CASSLGLGSGTQYF. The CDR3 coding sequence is TGTGCCAGCAGCTTAGGGCTAGGCTCAGGTACGCAGTATTTT.

The CDR3 reads CASSVQGDSNQPQHF. The CDR3 region has the DNA TGTGCCAGTAGTGTACAGGGAGATAGCAATCAGCCCCAGCATTTT. The J gene is TRBJ1-5, the V gene TRBV19; TRBD1 might be the D (6 bases). V was cut by 5 bases and J by 0 bases, with 11 bases left in between. The germline V gene has CDR1 LNHDA and CDR2 SQIVND (reference sequence). This CDR3 has 15 amino acids.